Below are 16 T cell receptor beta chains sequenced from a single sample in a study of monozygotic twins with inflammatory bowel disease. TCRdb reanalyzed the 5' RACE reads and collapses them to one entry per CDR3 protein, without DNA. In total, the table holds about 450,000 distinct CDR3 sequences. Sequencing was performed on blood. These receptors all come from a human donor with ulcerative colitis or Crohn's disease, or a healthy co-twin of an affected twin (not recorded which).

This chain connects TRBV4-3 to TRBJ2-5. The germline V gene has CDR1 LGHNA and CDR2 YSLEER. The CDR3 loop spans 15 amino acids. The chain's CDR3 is CASSQDRSRLETQYF.

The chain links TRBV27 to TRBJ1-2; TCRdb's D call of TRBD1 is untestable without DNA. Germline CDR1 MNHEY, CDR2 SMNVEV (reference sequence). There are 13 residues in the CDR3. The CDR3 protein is CATVDRGLGGYTF.

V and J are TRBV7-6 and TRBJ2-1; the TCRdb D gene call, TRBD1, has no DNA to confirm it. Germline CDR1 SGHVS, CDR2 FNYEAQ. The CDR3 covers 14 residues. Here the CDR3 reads CASSLTTGHNEQFF.

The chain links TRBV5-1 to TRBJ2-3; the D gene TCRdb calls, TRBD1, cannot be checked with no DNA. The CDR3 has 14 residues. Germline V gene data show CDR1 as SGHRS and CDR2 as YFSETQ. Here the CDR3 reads CASSPNTGADTQYF.

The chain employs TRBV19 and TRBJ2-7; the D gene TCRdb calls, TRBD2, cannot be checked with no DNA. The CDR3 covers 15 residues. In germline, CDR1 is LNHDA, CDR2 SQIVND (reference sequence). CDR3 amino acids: CASSTPGLADYEQYF.

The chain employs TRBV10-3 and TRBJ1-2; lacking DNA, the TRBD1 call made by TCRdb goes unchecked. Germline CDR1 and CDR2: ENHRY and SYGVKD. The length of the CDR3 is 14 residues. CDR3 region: CAISVTEAHYGYTF.

The CDR3 spells CASSQERTAYEQYF. The chain recombines TRBV4-2 with TRBJ2-7. The CDR3 extends over 14 amino acids. Germline values: CDR1 LGHNA, CDR2 YNFKEQ.

This CDR3 reads CASSFTEGYEQFF. The chain links TRBV11-2 to TRBJ2-1; the D gene TCRdb calls, TRBD1, cannot be checked with no DNA. The CDR3 has 13 amino acids. Germline CDR1 and CDR2: SGHAT and FQNNGV.

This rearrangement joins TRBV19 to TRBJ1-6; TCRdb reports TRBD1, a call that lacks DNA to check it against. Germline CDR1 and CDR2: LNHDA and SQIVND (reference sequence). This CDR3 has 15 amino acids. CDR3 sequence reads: CASSRSGQGDSPLHF.

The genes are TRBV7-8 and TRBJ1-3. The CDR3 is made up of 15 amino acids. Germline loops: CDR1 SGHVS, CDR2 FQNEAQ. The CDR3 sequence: CASSYRGGAGNTIYF. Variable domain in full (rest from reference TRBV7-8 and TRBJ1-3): GAGVSQSPRYKVAKRGQDVALRCDPISGHVSLFWYQQALGQGPEFLTYFQNEAQLDKSGLPSDRFFAERPEGSVSTLKIQRTQQEDSAVYLCASSYRGGAGNTIYFGEGSWLTVV.

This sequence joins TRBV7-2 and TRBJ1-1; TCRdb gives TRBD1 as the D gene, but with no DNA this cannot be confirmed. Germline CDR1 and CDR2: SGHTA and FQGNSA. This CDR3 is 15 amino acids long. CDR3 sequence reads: CASSWTTGMDTEAFF.

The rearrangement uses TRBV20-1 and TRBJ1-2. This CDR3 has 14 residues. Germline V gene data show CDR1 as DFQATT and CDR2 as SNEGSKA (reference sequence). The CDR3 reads CSASEGGRSGGYTF.

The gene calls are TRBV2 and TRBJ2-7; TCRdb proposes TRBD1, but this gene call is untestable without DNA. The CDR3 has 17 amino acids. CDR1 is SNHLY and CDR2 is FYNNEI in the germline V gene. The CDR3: CASSRPLGHTSIYEQYF.

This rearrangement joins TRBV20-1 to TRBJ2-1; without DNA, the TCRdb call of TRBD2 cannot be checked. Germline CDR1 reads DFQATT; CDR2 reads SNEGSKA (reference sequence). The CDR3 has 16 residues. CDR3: CSARPLLSGSYNEQFF.

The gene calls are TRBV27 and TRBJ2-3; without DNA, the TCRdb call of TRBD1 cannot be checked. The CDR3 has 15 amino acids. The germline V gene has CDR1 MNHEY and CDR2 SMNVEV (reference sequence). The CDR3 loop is CASALGQTYTDTQYF.

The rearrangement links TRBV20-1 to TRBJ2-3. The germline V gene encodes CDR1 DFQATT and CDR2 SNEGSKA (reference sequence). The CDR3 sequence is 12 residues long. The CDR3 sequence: CSPRGSTDTQYF.